This T cell receptor (beta chain) was sequenced for a study of brain T cells in children with intractable seizures. Study observations and caveats: Pre- and post-surgery blood differed in depth, so pre-surgery absences may be undersampling.

Trimming cost V 2 bases and J 6 bases, with 17 bases left between them. This CDR3 has 15 residues. Per germline, CDR1 SGHVS and CDR2 FQNEAQ. As regards this clone: Its cognate antigen is unknown.

The method was immunoSEQ multiplex PCR; TCRdb's version includes in-frame clones alone and lacks a portion of them. The sample contains roughly 120,000 clones, 85% to 95% of which appear only once. Before surgery, patients took at least one anti-epileptic drug. Sequenced material: peripheral blood, taken at surgery. The clonotype comes from a boy under two years old with hemimegalencephaly and intractable seizures. The rearrangement joins TRBV7-8 to TRBJ2-7; maybe TRBD1 (5 bases). For the CDR3, the DNA is TGTGCCAGCAGCTTACCTTTACAGGAACCCCTCGAGCAGTACTTC. This gives the protein CASSLPLQEPLEQYF.